Listed below are T cell receptor beta chains from one sample, sequenced in a study of blood T cell repertoires in COVID-19. Profiled with immunoSEQ multiplex PCR; TCRdb holds only in-frame clones, not every one. Of around 80,000 clones detected, approximately 86% appear once; the ten largest clones hold approximately 4.4%. What was sequenced was peripheral blood. These TCRs come from a woman of 80 years or more with acute or convalescent COVID-19. Both conserved end residues are trimmed from each CDR3.

>TRBV6-5|TRBJ1-3
ASSRDRVTNTIY
>TRBV7-9|TRBJ1-2
ASSPRDNDGYT
>TRBV2|TRBJ1-4
ASSPGQGFNEKLF
>TRBV19|TRBJ1-1
ASSHGGAGTEAF
>TRBV6-1|TRBJ2-7
ASSDTGLAGVEQY
>TRBV27|TRBJ1-2
ASSSTGLGQASKGYT
>TRBV7-2|TRBJ2-7
ASSPQVIANEQY
>TRBV6-1|TRBJ2-5
ASSDGTSGRVETQY
>TRBV2|TRBJ2-1
ASSGMGARGGNEQF
>TRBV6-5|TRBJ2-7
ASSLGSGEQY
>TRBV2|TRBJ1-3
ASQGDSGNTIY
>TRBV19|TRBJ1-2
ASSNRDTKPYRYT
>TRBV6-1|TRBJ2-5
ASSERWRGETQY
>TRBV6-5|TRBJ2-1
ATGLRGLYNEQF
>TRBV7-7|TRBJ2-3
ASSLGTSAGTQY
>TRBV5-1|TRBJ2-1
ASSRGSDTF
>TRBV12-3/TRBV12-4|TRBJ2-1
ASSTQGFEQF
>TRBV21-1|TRBJ2-1
ASSKARGLAGGRGEQF
>TRBV19|TRBJ1-1
ASSSRTGSF
>TRBV2|TRBJ1-2
ASSERGSYGYT
>TRBV5-4|TRBJ2-2
ASSPAVEGTGELF
>TRBV30|TRBJ2-7
AWSVPGQGAGEQY
>TRBV19|TRBJ1-4
ASSENTSNEKLF
>TRBV11-2|TRBJ1-2
ASRTLRDRGHGYT
>TRBV11-3|TRBJ2-1
ASSRGPTRWDEQF
>TRBV7-8|TRBJ2-2
ASSSQQGPNTGELF
>TRBV15|TRBJ1-3
ATSRDIGGDTIY
>TRBV15|TRBJ1-4
ATSRDPREKLF
>TRBV19|TRBJ1-2
ASSGAQGKYGYT
>TRBV5-1|TRBJ2-2
ASTTRWGGDTGELF
>TRBV4-3|TRBJ1-4
ASSQGGTSFVEKLF
>TRBV2|TRBJ1-1
ASSVGSGQGNSAF
>TRBV28|TRBJ2-5
ASRRSGTSLKGTQY
>TRBV6-5|TRBJ1-2
ASSYRGQNYGYT
>TRBV2|TRBJ2-1
ASSEEGGSSYNEQF
>TRBV5-8|TRBJ2-3
ASSLYSGTSSADTQY
>TRBV6-6|TRBJ2-2
ASSRPTGDRNTGELF
>TRBV7-9|TRBJ2-1
ASSLVGLGPEQF
>TRBV7-2|TRBJ2-7
ASSWDRTGEQY
>TRBV10-1|TRBJ2-1
ASSENGADEQF
>TRBV27|TRBJ2-2
ASSLGRNTGELF
>TRBV7-8|TRBJ2-7
ASSLALLAGPYEQY
>TRBV7-9|TRBJ1-3
ASSLGDIGNTIY
>TRBV5-1|TRBJ2-3
ASSLGLFGGRGSTDTQY
>TRBV14|TRBJ2-1
ASSHVIAGGLYNEQF
>TRBV5-4|TRBJ2-3
ASLRSGSTDTQY
>TRBV19|TRBJ1-3
ASSSTPSSGNTIY
>TRBV7-9|TRBJ1-1
ASSPYEGAAAF
>TRBV5-1|TRBJ1-5
ASSLGTGNQPQH
>TRBV25-1|TRBJ1-2
ASSPGNYGYT
>TRBV28|TRBJ2-3
ASPAGGASSTDTQY
>TRBV6-5|TRBJ2-2
ASSRQNTGELF
>TRBV5-1|TRBJ1-3
ASSAGARSGNTIY
>TRBV30|TRBJ2-5
AWGEGSGRGQETQY
>TRBV27|TRBJ1-2
ASSPRGWQNYGYT
>TRBV19|TRBJ1-5
ATRGAGNSNQPQH
>TRBV11-2|TRBJ1-2
ASSPLGINYGYT
>TRBV15|TRBJ2-2
ATSRFGTSGSSGELF